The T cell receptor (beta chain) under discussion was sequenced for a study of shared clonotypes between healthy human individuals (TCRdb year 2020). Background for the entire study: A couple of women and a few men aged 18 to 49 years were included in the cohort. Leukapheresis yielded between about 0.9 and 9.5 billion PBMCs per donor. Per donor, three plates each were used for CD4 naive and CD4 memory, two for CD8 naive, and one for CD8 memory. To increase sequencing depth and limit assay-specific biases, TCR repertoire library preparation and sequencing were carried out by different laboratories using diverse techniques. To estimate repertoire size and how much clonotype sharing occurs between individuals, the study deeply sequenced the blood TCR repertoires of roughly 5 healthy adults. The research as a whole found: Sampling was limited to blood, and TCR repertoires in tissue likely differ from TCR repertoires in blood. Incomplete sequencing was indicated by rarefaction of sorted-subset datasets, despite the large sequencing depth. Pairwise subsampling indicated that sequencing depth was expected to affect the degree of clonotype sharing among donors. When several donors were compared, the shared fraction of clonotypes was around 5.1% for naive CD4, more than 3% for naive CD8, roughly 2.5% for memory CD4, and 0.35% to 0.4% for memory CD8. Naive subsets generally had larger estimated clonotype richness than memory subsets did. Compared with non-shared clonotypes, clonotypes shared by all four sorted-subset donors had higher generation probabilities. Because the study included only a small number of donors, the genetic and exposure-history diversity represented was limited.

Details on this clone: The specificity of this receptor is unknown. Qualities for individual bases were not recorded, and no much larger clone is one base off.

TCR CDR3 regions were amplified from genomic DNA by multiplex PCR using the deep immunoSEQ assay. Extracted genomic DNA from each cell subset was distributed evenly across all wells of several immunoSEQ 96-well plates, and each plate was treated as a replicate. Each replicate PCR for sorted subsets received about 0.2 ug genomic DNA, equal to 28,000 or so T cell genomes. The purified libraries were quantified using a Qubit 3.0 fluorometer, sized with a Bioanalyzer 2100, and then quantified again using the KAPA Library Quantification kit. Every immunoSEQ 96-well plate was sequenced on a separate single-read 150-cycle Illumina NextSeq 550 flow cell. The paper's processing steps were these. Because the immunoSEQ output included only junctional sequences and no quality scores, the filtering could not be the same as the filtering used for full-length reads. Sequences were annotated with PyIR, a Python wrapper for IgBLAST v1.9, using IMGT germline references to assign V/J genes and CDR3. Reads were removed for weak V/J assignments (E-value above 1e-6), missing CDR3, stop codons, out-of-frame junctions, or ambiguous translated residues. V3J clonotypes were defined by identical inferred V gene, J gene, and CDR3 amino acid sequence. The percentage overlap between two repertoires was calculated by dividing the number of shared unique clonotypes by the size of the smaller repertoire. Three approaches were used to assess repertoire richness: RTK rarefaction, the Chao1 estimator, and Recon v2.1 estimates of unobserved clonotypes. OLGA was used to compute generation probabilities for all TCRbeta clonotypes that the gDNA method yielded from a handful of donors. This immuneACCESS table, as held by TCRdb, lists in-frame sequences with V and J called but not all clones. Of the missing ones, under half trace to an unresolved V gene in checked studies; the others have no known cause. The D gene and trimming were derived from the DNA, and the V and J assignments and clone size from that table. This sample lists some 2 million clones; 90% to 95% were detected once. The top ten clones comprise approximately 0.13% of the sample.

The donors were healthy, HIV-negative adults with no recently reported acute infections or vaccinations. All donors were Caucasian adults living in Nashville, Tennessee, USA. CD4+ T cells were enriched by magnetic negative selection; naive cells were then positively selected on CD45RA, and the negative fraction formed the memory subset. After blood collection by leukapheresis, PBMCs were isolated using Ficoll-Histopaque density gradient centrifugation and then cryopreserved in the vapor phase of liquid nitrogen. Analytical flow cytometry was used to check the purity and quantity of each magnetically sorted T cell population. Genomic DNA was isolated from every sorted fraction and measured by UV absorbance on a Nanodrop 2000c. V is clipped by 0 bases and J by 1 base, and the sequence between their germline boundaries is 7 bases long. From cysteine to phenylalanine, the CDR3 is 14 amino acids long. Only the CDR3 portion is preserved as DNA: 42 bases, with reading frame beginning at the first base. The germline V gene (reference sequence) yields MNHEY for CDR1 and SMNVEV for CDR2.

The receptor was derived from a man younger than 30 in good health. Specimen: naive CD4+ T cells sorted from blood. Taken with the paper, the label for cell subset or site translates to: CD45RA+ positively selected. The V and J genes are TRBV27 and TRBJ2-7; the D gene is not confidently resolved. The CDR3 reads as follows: CASSLSVTSYEQYF. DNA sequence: TGTGCCAGCAGTTTATCGGTGACGTCCTACGAGCAGTACTTC.